This TCR beta chain was sequenced for a study of blood T cell repertoires in COVID-19 (TCRdb year 2020). Background for the entire study: Samples covering the acute and convalescent phases of COVID-19 were provided by collaborators in the United States, Italy and Spain. The prospective study material was composed of cDNA or gDNA derived from T cells, B-cell-depleted T cells, or PBMCs. The dataset comprised deeply sampled blood TCRbeta repertoires from subjects exposed to, actively infected with, or recovered from COVID-19. The repertoires were made available in a free public database intended to serve as a resource for research on the immune response to SARS-CoV-2. The samples were drawn from two sources: the first 160 participants of the ongoing ImmuneRACE study, and 1,000 to 1,500 subjects contributed by 6 global collaborators. The sample metadata nearly always contained a de-identified subject ID, COVID-19 status, age in years and sex. Where available, HLA class I and class II types were obtained from metadata supplied by the sample provider rather than from assay-based typing.

Collaborating institutions collected whole blood in K2EDTA tubes following their own protocols. For TCRbeta analysis, collaborators shipped samples as frozen whole blood, isolated PBMCs, or DNA extracted from either of those sample types. General conclusions and limits of the study: How much clinical and demographic metadata was included differed by source and by participant, and the metadata was provided uncurated.

Remarks on this clone: The antigen it recognizes is unknown. No quality values exist for individual bases; no much larger clone is one base distant.

TCRbeta CDR3 regions were amplified from genomic DNA using the immunoSEQ Assay, a bias-controlled multiplex PCR. Per the authors' processing: The number of nucleated cells in each sample was estimated from the amplification of reference gene primers within the assay. Sequence reads were collapsed and filtered to measure the absolute abundance of every unique TCRbeta CDR3 rearrangement. For each sample, productive Simpson clonality was calculated by taking the square root of Simpson's diversity index across productive rearrangements. TCRdb took over this immuneACCESS table, retaining in-frame rearrangements with V and J assigned. Such tables are incomplete; in checked studies, under half of the missing clones stem from an unresolved V gene, and the remainder is unexplained. That table supplies the V and J calls and clone size; D and trimming were determined from the DNA. Counted in this sample were tens of thousands of clones; more than 75% of them appeared once. The ten largest clones capture about 15% of the sample.

This TCR was recovered from a man between 60 and 75 years old with active or convalescent COVID-19. Sequenced material: peripheral blood.

The CDR3 in this case is CASSSQDEKLFF. The DNA reads as follows: TGTGCCAGTAGTTCACAGGATGAAAAACTGTTTTTT. Recombination joined TRBV19 with TRBJ1-4; perhaps TRBD1 is the D gene, with 5 bases matching. The CDR3 spans 12 residues, from the cysteine through the phenylalanine. The only DNA kept is the CDR3, 36 bases in frame from the first base. CDR1 LNHDA and CDR2 SQIVND are derived from the germline V gene (reference sequence). Trimming takes 5 bases from V and 6 bases from J, and the germline ends sit 7 bases apart.